This TCR beta chain was sequenced during a study of T cells in Graves' hyperthyroidism and ophthalmopathy. Overall study results and limits: Also found in blood were most expanded thyroid clonotypes above 0.001.

From RNA transcripts, TCR beta CDR3 regions were amplified. Using the HTBI primer set, a first-round RT-PCR was run on the TCR CDR3. TCRdb itself ran the multiplex PCR reads through MiXCR, one entry per CDR3 protein. Counted here are around 520,000 distinct CDR3 sequences, 13% to 15% occurring once; the ten biggest clones make up under 20%. It was considered stable Graves' hyperthyroidism when ophthalmopathy did not progress within 18 months. Each 10 ml fresh peripheral blood draw supplied the PBMCs. A remark on this clonotype: Its antigen is not identified.

The CDR3 is 19 amino acids. The germline gives CDR1 ENHRY, CDR2 SYGVKD. V lost 4 bases and J lost 0; bases outside the gene matches: 8. V gene TRBV10-3 combines with J gene TRBJ2-1; TRBD2 agrees at 14 bases. The clonotype originates from a woman younger than 30 with Graves' hyperthyroidism. Material: blood. The CDR3 here is CAISGGGLAGASSYNEQFF. The CDR3 DNA reads as TGTGCCATCAGTGGGGGGGGACTAGCGGGAGCTAGCTCCTACAATGAGCAGTTCTTC.